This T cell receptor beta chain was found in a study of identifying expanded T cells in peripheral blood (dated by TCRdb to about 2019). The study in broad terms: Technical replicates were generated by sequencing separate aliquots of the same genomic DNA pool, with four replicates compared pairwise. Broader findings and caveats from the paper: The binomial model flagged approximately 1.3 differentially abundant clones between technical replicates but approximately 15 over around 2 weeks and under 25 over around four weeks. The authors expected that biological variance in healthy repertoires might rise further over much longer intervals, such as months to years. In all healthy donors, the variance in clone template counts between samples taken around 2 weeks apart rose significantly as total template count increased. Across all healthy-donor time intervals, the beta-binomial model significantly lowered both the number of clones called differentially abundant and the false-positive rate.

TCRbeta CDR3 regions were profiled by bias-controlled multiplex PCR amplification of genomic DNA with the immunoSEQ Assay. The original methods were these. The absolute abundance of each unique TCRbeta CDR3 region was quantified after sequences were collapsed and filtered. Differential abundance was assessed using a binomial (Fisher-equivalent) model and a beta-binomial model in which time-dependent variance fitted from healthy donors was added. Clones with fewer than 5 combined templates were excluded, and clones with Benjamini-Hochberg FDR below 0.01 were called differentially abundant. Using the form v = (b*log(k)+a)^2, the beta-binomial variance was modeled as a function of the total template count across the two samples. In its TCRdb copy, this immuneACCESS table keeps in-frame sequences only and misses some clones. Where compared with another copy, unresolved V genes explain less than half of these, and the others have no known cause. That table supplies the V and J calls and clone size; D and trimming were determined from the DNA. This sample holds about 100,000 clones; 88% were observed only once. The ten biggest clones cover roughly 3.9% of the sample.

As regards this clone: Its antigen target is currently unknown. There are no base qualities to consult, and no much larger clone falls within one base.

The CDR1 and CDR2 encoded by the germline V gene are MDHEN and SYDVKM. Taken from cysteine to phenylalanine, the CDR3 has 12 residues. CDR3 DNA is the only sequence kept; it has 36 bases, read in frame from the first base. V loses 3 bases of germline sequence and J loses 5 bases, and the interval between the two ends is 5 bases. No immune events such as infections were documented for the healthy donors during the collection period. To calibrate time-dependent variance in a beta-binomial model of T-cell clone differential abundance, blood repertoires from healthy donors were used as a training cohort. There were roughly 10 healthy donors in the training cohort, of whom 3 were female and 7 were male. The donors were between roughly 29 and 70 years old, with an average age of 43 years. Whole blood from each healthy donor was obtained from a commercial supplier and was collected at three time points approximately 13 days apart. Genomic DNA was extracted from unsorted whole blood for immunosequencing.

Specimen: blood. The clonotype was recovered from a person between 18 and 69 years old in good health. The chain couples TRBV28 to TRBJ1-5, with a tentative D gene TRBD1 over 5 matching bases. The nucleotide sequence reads TGTGCCAGCAGTTTGGGGCATCAGCCCCAGCATTTT. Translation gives CASSLGHQPQHF.